These T cell receptor beta chains were read from a single sample in a study of blood T cell repertoires in COVID-19. Clones were read by immunoSEQ multiplex PCR, and TCRdb kept only the in-frame ones, dropping some. The table has 45,000 to 50,000 clones, nearly 85% seen once. Sequenced sample: peripheral blood. These receptors were taken from a man older than 75 in a cohort sampled during active COVID-19. Each CDR3 is given without its conserved first and last residue. Each record gives: J gene, V gene, CDR3 protein.

J: TRBJ1-4; V: TRBV30; CDR3: AWSGTAEKLF
J: TRBJ2-2; V: TRBV24-1; CDR3: ATSDLRSKEGLNGELF
J: TRBJ1-6; V: TRBV6-1; CDR3: ASSEKGVGTPYNSPLH
J: TRBJ2-7; V: TRBV6-2/TRBV6-3; CDR3: ASSYRDTYEQY
J: TRBJ2-3; V: TRBV6-2/TRBV6-3; CDR3: ASSSGDRTDTQY
J: TRBJ1-2; V: TRBV3-1/TRBV3-2; CDR3: ASSLLRGGPSNYGYT
J: TRBJ1-2; V: TRBV6-1; CDR3: ASIDRGDYGYT
J: TRBJ2-2; V: TRBV11-2; CDR3: ASSKTGVTGELF
J: TRBJ1-1; V: TRBV18; CDR3: ASSQTENTEAF
J: TRBJ2-2; V: TRBV2; CDR3: ASSITQGRGTGELF
J: TRBJ1-2; V: TRBV3-1/TRBV3-2; CDR3: ASSQDSGGRIFT
J: TRBJ1-5; V: TRBV6-5; CDR3: ASSSRDRGSNQPQH
J: TRBJ1-3; V: TRBV5-1; CDR3: ASSFSGIGNTIY
J: TRBJ2-7; V: TRBV11-2; CDR3: ASSLEVGARYEQY
J: TRBJ2-5; V: TRBV5-4; CDR3: ASSLGTGIQETQY
J: TRBJ1-5; V: TRBV6-5; CDR3: ASRAALYTQPQH
J: TRBJ2-1; V: TRBV24-1; CDR3: ATSDPGGNEQF
J: TRBJ1-2; V: TRBV6-1; CDR3: ASSEFLVRRGLDGILTGYT
J: TRBJ1-2; V: TRBV27; CDR3: ATLRQGVNYGYT
J: TRBJ2-1; V: TRBV10-3; CDR3: ATMGQGNEQF
J: TRBJ2-1; V: TRBV5-1; CDR3: ASSILAGGSYNEQF
J: TRBJ2-5; V: TRBV3-1/TRBV3-2; CDR3: ASSQEIAEETQY
J: TRBJ1-6; V: TRBV4-1; CDR3: ASSSGRLTGGSSYNSPLH
J: TRBJ2-5; V: TRBV5-1; CDR3: ASSLDTGEETQY
J: TRBJ2-1; V: TRBV5-6; CDR3: ASSGAGLGGYNEQF
J: TRBJ2-5; V: TRBV7-3; CDR3: ASSPGQSETQY
J: TRBJ2-7; V: TRBV28; CDR3: ASRRPGQTYEQY
J: TRBJ1-6; V: TRBV6-5; CDR3: ASSPTGGPSPLH
J: TRBJ1-3; V: TRBV4-2; CDR3: ASSQPGQGDLGNTIY
J: TRBJ1-6; V: TRBV18; CDR3: ASSPLPGVDNSPLH
J: TRBJ1-2; V: TRBV23-1; CDR3: ASSRPGQLFNGYT
J: TRBJ2-4; V: TRBV25-1; CDR3: ASSEFGVGVAKNIQY
J: TRBJ2-3; V: TRBV7-3; CDR3: ASSLTGGASDTQY
J: TRBJ2-5; V: TRBV3-1/TRBV3-2; CDR3: ASSPTTPPGNLRETQY
J: TRBJ1-2; V: TRBV28; CDR3: ASSFPGPGTGNGYT
J: TRBJ1-6; V: TRBV20-1; CDR3: SASRAGHNSPLH
J: TRBJ2-5; V: TRBV30; CDR3: AGGRGWTTQETQY
J: TRBJ1-2; V: TRBV7-2; CDR3: ASSWATNYGYT
J: TRBJ2-7; V: TRBV5-1; CDR3: ASSLGTGGGEQY
J: TRBJ2-1; V: TRBV5-4; CDR3: ASSRGDRENNEQF
J: TRBJ2-5; V: TRBV10-3; CDR3: AIRGTSEEQETQY
J: TRBJ1-1; V: TRBV6-5; CDR3: ASSPRDRGNTEAF
J: TRBJ2-7; V: TRBV30; CDR3: AWSVTHRSYEQY
J: TRBJ2-5; V: TRBV18; CDR3: ASSPYLAGQETQY
J: TRBJ1-1; V: TRBV9; CDR3: ASNRGAGGTEAF
J: TRBJ2-6; V: TRBV19; CDR3: ASSTGTGVSGANVLT
J: TRBJ1-2; V: TRBV28; CDR3: ASSRGGQLIFGYGYT
J: TRBJ1-3; V: TRBV2; CDR3: ASSVAGNTIY
J: TRBJ2-1; V: TRBV28; CDR3: ASRRGGTYNEQF
J: TRBJ1-4; V: TRBV7-9; CDR3: ASSRTGTTNEKLF
J: TRBJ1-2; V: TRBV5-1; CDR3: ASSHSTGDYGYT
J: TRBJ2-3; V: TRBV19; CDR3: ASSSRLVDTQY